The rows below give T cell receptor beta chains drawn from one sample of a study of cytomegalovirus exposure and HLA in healthy donors. The repertoire was sequenced with immunoSEQ multiplex PCR; TCRdb's copy has only in-frame clones and lacks some. The table for this sample gives about 200,000 clones. What was sequenced was PBMCs. The receptors shown here come from a boy younger than 18 in good health and CMV-seronegative. The CDR3 runs from the conserved cysteine through the conserved F or W. The D gene is left open where the match is weak.

cdr3_length,d_call,v_call,j_call,cdr3_aa,cdr3_nt
15,TRBD2,TRBV19,TRBJ2-7,CASSSAGGGLYEQYF,TGTGCCAGTAGTTCCGCCGGGGGGGGGCTATACGAGCAGTACTTC
12,.,TRBV5-4,TRBJ2-5,CASSSPAGTQYF,TGTGCCAGCAGCTCCCCAGCGGGGACCCAGTACTTC
16,TRBD2,TRBV9,TRBJ2-5,CASSVAGAGGQETQYF,TGTGCCAGCAGCGTAGCAGGAGCGGGGGGCCAAGAGACCCAGTACTTC
14,.,TRBV11-2,TRBJ1-1,CASSFLAEGTEAFF,TGTGCCAGCAGCTTCCTGGCGGAGGGGACTGAAGCTTTCTTT
16,.,TRBV11-1,TRBJ1-1,CASSFLHPTGFTEAFF,TGTGCCAGCAGCTTCCTGCACCCTACGGGTTTCACTGAAGCTTTCTTT
12,.,TRBV30,TRBJ1-1,CAWSVMATEAFF,TGTGCCTGGAGTGTCATGGCAACTGAAGCTTTCTTT
15,.,TRBV5-8,TRBJ2-7,CASTVSGSGFHEQYF,TGTGCCAGCACCGTGTCAGGGTCAGGGTTCCACGAGCAGTACTTC
16,.,TRBV25-1,TRBJ1-4,CASSDPKGPGEEKLFF,TGTGCCAGCAGTGACCCGAAAGGGCCCGGGGAGGAAAAACTGTTTTTT
15,TRBD1,TRBV15,TRBJ2-7,CATSSDRQGINEQYF,TGTGCCACCAGCAGCGATAGACAGGGTATAAACGAGCAGTACTTC
15,TRBD1,TRBV15,TRBJ2-7,CATSRGQGSSYEQYF,TGTGCCACCAGCAGAGGACAGGGGAGTTCCTACGAGCAGTACTTC
17,.,TRBV28,TRBJ1-1,CASSLELATVSDTEAFF,TGTGCCAGCAGTTTAGAACTCGCGACAGTATCGGACACTGAAGCTTTCTTT
16,.,TRBV7-9,TRBJ2-5,CASSPLGRRGQETQYF,TGTGCCAGCAGCCCACTGGGACGGAGGGGACAAGAGACCCAGTACTTC
16,TRBD2,TRBV4-2,TRBJ2-5,CASSQGSSGGTKTQYF,TGTGCCAGCAGCCAAGGTTCAAGCGGGGGGACGAAGACCCAGTACTTC
15,TRBD1,TRBV6-1,TRBJ1-5,CASSVGTGGNQPQHF,TGTGCCAGCAGTGTCGGGACAGGGGGCAATCAGCCCCAGCATTTT
15,TRBD2,TRBV6-4,TRBJ2-2,CASSDGGGAAGELFF,TGTGCCAGCAGTGACGGCGGGGGGGCCGCCGGGGAGCTGTTTTTT
13,.,TRBV6-1,TRBJ2-1,CASSDRFADEQFF,TGTGCCAGTTCCGACAGATTCGCGGATGAGCAGTTCTTC
11,.,TRBV29-1,TRBJ1-4,CSVEAAEKLFF,TGCAGCGTTGAGGCCGCCGAAAAACTGTTTTTT
15,.,TRBV7-9,TRBJ1-4,CASSVRDLEGEKLFF,TGTGCCAGCAGCGTCCGGGACTTAGAAGGGGAAAAACTGTTTTTT
13,.,TRBV4-1,TRBJ2-3,CASSQVGRDTQYF,TGCGCCAGCAGCCAAGTGGGCAGAGATACGCAGTATTTT
13,.,TRBV18,TRBJ1-2,CASSPSSMRGYTF,TGTGCCAGCTCACCTTCCTCTATGAGGGGCTACACCTTC
15,.,TRBV2,TRBJ1-5,CASSDQGTSNQPQHF,TGTGCCAGCAGTGATCAAGGGACAAGCAATCAGCCCCAGCATTTT
14,.,TRBV10-1,TRBJ2-5,CASSEGREVETQYF,TGCGCCAGCAGTGAAGGCAGGGAAGTAGAGACCCAGTACTTC
18,TRBD2,TRBV7-3,TRBJ2-1,CASSLQGWLAGGYNEQFF,TGTGCCAGCAGCTTACAAGGCTGGCTAGCGGGGGGATACAATGAGCAGTTCTTC
12,.,TRBV7-9,TRBJ2-1,CASSLQDYEQFF,TGTGCCAGCAGCTTACAGGACTATGAGCAGTTCTTC
16,TRBD1,TRBV7-9,TRBJ1-5,CASSLGTGDSNQPQHF,TGTGCCAGCAGCTTAGGGACAGGGGATAGCAATCAGCCCCAGCATTTT
15,.,TRBV15,TRBJ2-2,CATSRAPDTDGELFF,TGTGCCACCAGCAGAGCTCCCGACACTGACGGGGAGCTGTTTTTT
14,.,TRBV19,TRBJ1-1,CASSVGTLNTEAFF,TGTGCCAGTAGTGTGGGGACATTGAACACTGAAGCTTTCTTT
15,TRBD2,TRBV29-1,TRBJ2-5,CSVPRGGLIGETQYF,TGCAGCGTCCCCCGCGGGGGTCTTATAGGAGAGACCCAGTACTTC
15,.,TRBV30,TRBJ1-2,CAWSGISSEDYGYTF,TGTGCCTGGAGCGGCATTTCCTCGGAGGACTATGGCTACACCTTC
15,.,TRBV19,TRBJ1-1,CAASSISYSNTEAFF,TGTGCCGCCAGTAGTATTAGTTACAGCAACACTGAAGCTTTCTTT
14,TRBD1,TRBV5-1,TRBJ1-1,CASSRTGPRPEAFF,TGCGCCAGCAGCCGGACAGGGCCGAGGCCTGAAGCTTTCTTT
13,.,TRBV16,TRBJ1-2,CASSQGQGYGYTF,TGTGCCAGCAGCCAGGGCCAGGGATATGGCTACACCTTC
12,.,TRBV30,TRBJ1-3,CAWSHRVNTIYF,TGTGCCTGGAGTCACAGGGTGAACACCATATATTTT
19,TRBD1,TRBV4-3,TRBJ2-1,CASSQDNWTGQVLYNEQFF,TGCGCCAGCAGCCAAGATAATTGGACTGGACAGGTTCTATACAATGAGCAGTTCTTC
15,.,TRBV2,TRBJ2-3,CASIRRGGYTDTQYF,TGTGCCAGCATAAGAAGGGGGGGATACACAGATACGCAGTATTTT
16,.,TRBV14,TRBJ1-1,CASSQVRSLSVTEAFF,TGTGCCAGCAGCCAAGTTCGTAGCCTGTCCGTCACTGAAGCTTTCTTT
15,.,TRBV4-1,TRBJ2-2,CASSQEARDTGELFF,TGCGCCAGCAGCCAAGAGGCCCGGGACACCGGGGAGCTGTTTTTT
14,.,TRBV9,TRBJ2-5,CASSQRGTEETQYF,TGTGCCAGCAGTCAACGCGGGACGGAAGAGACCCAGTACTTC
17,TRBD1,TRBV9,TRBJ1-1,CASSPPGQGTPGTEAFF,TGTGCCAGCAGCCCACCGGGACAGGGGACACCCGGCACTGAAGCTTTCTTT
12,TRBD1,TRBV29-1,TRBJ2-5,CSVTGERETQYF,TGCAGCGTCACAGGGGAACGAGAGACCCAGTACTTC
14,.,TRBV15,TRBJ1-5,CATSSWGDNQPQHF,TGTGCCACCAGCAGCTGGGGGGACAATCAGCCCCAGCATTTT
16,.,TRBV7-2,TRBJ1-6,CASSLIPGQINSPLHF,TGTGCCAGCAGCTTAATCCCCGGACAGATTAATTCACCCCTCCACTTT
15,TRBD1,TRBV4-1,TRBJ1-1,CASSQGDRVGTEAFF,TGCGCCAGCAGCCAAGGAGACAGGGTAGGCACTGAAGCTTTCTTT
11,.,TRBV19,TRBJ2-1,CASTQGREQFF,TGTGCCAGTACTCAGGGTCGGGAGCAGTTCTTC
14,TRBD1,TRBV29-1,TRBJ2-2,CSVRLGTVTGELFF,TGCAGCGTTCGGCTTGGGACAGTCACCGGGGAGCTGTTTTTT
11,.,TRBV20-1,TRBJ1-3,CSARRRDTIYF,TGCAGTGCTAGGAGGCGTGACACCATATATTTT
15,TRBD2,TRBV15,TRBJ2-7,CATELTSGGSYEQYF,TGTGCCACCGAACTCACTAGCGGGGGGTCCTACGAGCAGTACTTC
15,.,TRBV6-5,TRBJ1-3,CASSLGHLSGNTIYF,TGTGCCAGCAGTTTGGGACACCTCTCTGGAAACACCATATATTTT
15,TRBD2,TRBV5-4,TRBJ2-3,CASSLTSGGTDTQYF,TGTGCCAGCAGCTTGACTAGCGGGGGCACAGATACGCAGTATTTT
11,.,TRBV21-1,TRBJ2-7,CASSNRGGQYF,TGTGCCAGCAGCAACCGCGGGGGACAGTACTTC
13,.,TRBV5-1,TRBJ2-1,CASSLVKQDEQFF,TGCGCCAGCAGCTTGGTGAAGCAGGATGAGCAGTTCTTC
15,TRBD1,TRBV19,TRBJ1-1,CASSGIQGANTEAFF,TGTGCCAGTAGTGGCATACAGGGGGCGAACACTGAAGCTTTCTTT
12,.,TRBV10-3,TRBJ1-1,CAISEVDTEAFF,TGTGCCATCAGTGAGGTCGACACTGAAGCTTTCTTT
16,.,TRBV9,TRBJ1-4,CASSPSGWGDNEKLFF,TGTGCCAGCAGCCCGAGTGGATGGGGCGACAATGAAAAACTGTTTTTT